What follows is one TCR beta chain and its context. These data originate in a study of blood T cell repertoires in COVID-19. Overall study context: Samples of COVID-19 (acute and convalescent) were obtained from the United States, Italy and Spain. Sample material is recorded as cDNA or gDNA derived from T cells, B-cell-depleted T cells, or PBMCs.

Methods used by the authors: By means of reference gene primer amplification, nucleated cell counts were estimated. TCRdb keeps only in-frame clones here, not all; method: immunoSEQ multiplex PCR. That table is the source of V, J and clone size, and D and trimming were worked out from the DNA. The sample yields under 150,000 clones, around 80% seen once. The V gene lost 0 bases and the J gene lost 4 bases, with 16 bases spanning the gap. Germline V CDR1 and CDR2: LGHNA, YNFKEQ. The CDR3 extends over 17 amino acids. The origin of this receptor is a man aged 55 to 69 with acute or convalescent COVID-19. The rearrangement uses TRBV4-2 and TRBJ1-3, with a tentative D call TRBD1 (5 bases). Sequenced input: peripheral blood. The CDR3 region has the DNA TGTGCCAGCAGCCAAGATACCGTAAGGGGAGGCGGAAACACCATATATTTT. Its translation is CASSQDTVRGGGNTIYF.